The clone carrying this T cell receptor beta chain appeared a single time. Sequencing was performed with immunoSEQ multiplex PCR; in TCRdb, only in-frame clones are kept and a portion is missing. The table has 270,000 or so clones, approximately 91% seen once. This CDR3 has 13 amino acids. Germline V gene data show CDR1 as SGHAT and CDR2 as FQNNGV. V gave up 6 bases and J gave up 2 bases; unmatched junction bases: 1. Across 20 to 25 US areas, participants ranged in age from roughly 18 to 95 years. This specimen comes from a study of blood T cell repertoires in COVID-19. Study-wide background: T cells, B-cell-depleted T cells, or PBMCs provided the cDNA or gDNA that served as material.

The sample comprised PBMCs or T cells enriched from blood (not recorded which). V is TRBV11-2 and J is TRBJ2-7; 10 bases are a match to TRBD1. The sequence came from a woman aged 40 to 50 with acute COVID-19. Here the CDR3 DNA reads TGTGCCAGCAGGGGGACAGGGGCCTACGAGCAGTACTTC. Encoded protein: CASRGTGAYEQYF. The entire variable domain, with the rest obtained from reference TRBV11-2 and TRBJ2-7, is as follows: EAGVAQSPRYKIIEKRQSVAFWCNPISGHATLYWYQQILGQGPKLLIQFQNNGVVDDSQLPKDRFSAERLKGVDSTLKIQPAKLEDSAVYLCASRGTGAYEQYFGPGTRLTVT.